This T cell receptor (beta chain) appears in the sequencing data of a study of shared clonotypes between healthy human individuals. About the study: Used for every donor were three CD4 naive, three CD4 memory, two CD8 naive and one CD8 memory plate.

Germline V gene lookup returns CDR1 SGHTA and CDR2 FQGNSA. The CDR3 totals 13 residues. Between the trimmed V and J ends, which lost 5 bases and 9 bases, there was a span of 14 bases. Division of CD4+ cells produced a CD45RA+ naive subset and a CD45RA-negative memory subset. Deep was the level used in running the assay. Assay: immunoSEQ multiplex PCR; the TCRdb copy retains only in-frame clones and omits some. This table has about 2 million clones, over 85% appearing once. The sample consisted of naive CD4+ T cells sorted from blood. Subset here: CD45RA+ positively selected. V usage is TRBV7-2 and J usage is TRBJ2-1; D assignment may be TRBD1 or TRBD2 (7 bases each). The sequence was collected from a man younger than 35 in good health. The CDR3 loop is CASSPGGETEQFF. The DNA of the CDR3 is TGTGCCAGCAGCCCAGGGGGGGAGACTGAGCAGTTCTTC.